The present TCR beta chain was sequenced within a study of blood T cell repertoires in COVID-19. The overall study: Samples taken during acute and convalescent COVID-19 were collected in the United States, Italy and Spain. Sample material is recorded as cDNA or gDNA derived from T cells, B-cell-depleted T cells, or PBMCs.

Germline lookup yields CDR1 MNHEY and CDR2 SVGAGI. CDR3 length: 15 amino acids. V gave up 4 bases and J gave up 8 bases, with 15 bases separating them. Authors' methods: Reference gene primer amplification in the assay estimated nucleated cell counts. The data were produced by immunoSEQ multiplex PCR, yet TCRdb's version contains in-frame clones alone and is incomplete. D and trimming come from the DNA, and the V and J calls and clone size come from that table. Of about 130,000 clones listed, approximately 80% are singletons. The chain combines TRBV6-5 with TRBJ1-6; D remains unclear. The clonotype was recovered from a man between 35 and 55 years old with active or convalescent COVID-19. The sequencing sample was made of peripheral blood. CDR3 residues: CASSSRKSRDSPLHF. The CDR3 DNA reads as TGTGCCAGCAGTTCCCGAAAATCGAGGGATTCACCCCTCCACTTT.